Presented here are 17 T cell receptor beta chains from one specimen sequenced in a study of cytomegalovirus exposure and HLA in healthy donors. PCR primers comprised 60 Vbeta and 13 Jbeta primers. This table comes from immunoSEQ multiplex PCR, and its TCRdb copy is limited to in-frame clones, with some not included. Of 95,000 to 110,000 clones listed, around two thirds were seen once; the top ten hold 12% to 15%. The specimen sequenced was PBMCs. All receptors come from a woman aged 40-49 years in good health and CMV-seropositive.

This chain links TRBV7-6 with TRBJ2-2, with D possibly matching TRBD2 (6 bases). V lost 0 bases to trimming and J lost 6 bases, with 14 bases between them. The CDR3 consists of 16 residues. Germline V gene sequence: CDR1 SGHVS, CDR2 FNYEAQ. The CDR3 DNA is TGTGCCAGCAGCTTAGCGCTAGCGATGGGGGCCGGGGAGCTGTTTTTT. It encodes CASSLALAMGAGELFF.

This chain joins TRBV2 and TRBJ1-1, with 8 bases fitting TRBD1. The junction had 3 bases not matched to a gene; V was cut back by 4 bases and J by 11 bases. Germline V lookup: CDR1 SNHLY, CDR2 FYNNEI. CDR3 size: 11 residues. This CDR3 reads CASSGRQGAFF. For the CDR3, the DNA is TGTGCCAGCAGTGGGAGACAGGGGGCTTTCTTT. The full variable domain, rest sourced from reference TRBV2 and TRBJ1-1, is EPEVTQTPSHQVTQMGQEVILRCVPISNHLYFYWYRQILGQKVEFLVSFYNNEISEKSEIFDDQFSVERPDGSNFTLKIRSTKLEDSAMYFCASSGRQGAFFGQGTRLTVV.

The genes are TRBV9 and TRBJ1-2; 9 positions match TRBD1. Germline lookup yields CDR1 SGDLS and CDR2 YYNGEE. V trimming: 3 bases; J trimming: 3 bases; junction bases outside the gene matches: 3. The CDR3 runs 14 residues. Here the CDR3 DNA reads TGTGCCAGCAGCGCGGGACAGGGTGACTATGGCTACACCTTC. It codes for CASSAGQGDYGYTF.

This chain links TRBV4-1 with TRBJ1-3; no clear D. Germline values: CDR1 MGHRA, CDR2 YSYEKL. The CDR3 extends over 16 amino acids. The V end was cut by 2 bases, the J end by 2 bases, with 13 bases between. The CDR3 sequence is CASSQRGREAGNTIYF. The DNA of the CDR3 is TGCGCCAGCAGCCAAAGAGGAAGGGAGGCTGGAAACACCATATATTTT.

This clone was seen more than once but under ten times. The rearrangement links TRBV7-2 to TRBJ1-4; perhaps TRBD1 as D (6 bases). With 5 bases removed from V and 8 bases from J, the gap between germline ends came to 12 bases. Germline CDR1 is SGHTA and CDR2 is FQGNSA. The CDR3 loop spans 13 amino acids. The CDR3 region has the DNA TGTGCCAGCAGCCGCAAGAGGGGGGAAAAACTGTTTTTT. Its translation: CASSRKRGEKLFF.

The rearrangement uses TRBV25-1 and TRBJ1-1; TRBD1 matches 7 bases. The CDR3 has 15 amino acids. After removal of 0 bases from V and 6 bases from J, the junction contained 7 bases not matched to a gene. CDR1 is MGHDK and CDR2 is SYGVNS in the germline V gene. CDR3 sequence reads: CASSEYKTGFPEAFF. The CDR3 bases are TGTGCCAGCAGTGAATACAAGACAGGGTTTCCTGAAGCTTTCTTT.

The chain couples TRBV6-6 to TRBJ2-7; 7 bases are shared with TRBD1. The CDR3 is 15 amino acids. CDR1 is MNHNY and CDR2 is SVGAGI in the germline V gene (reference sequence). Trimming took 7 bases from V and 2 from J; bases not matched to a gene: 11. As DNA, the CDR3 is TGTGCCAGCATCGCCACGGGACAGAGGCCCTACGAGCAGTACTTC. It yields the protein CASIATGQRPYEQYF.

The chain's CDR3 is CASSLEGAGYTF. The DNA of the CDR3 is TGTGCCAGCAGCTTGGAGGGGGCGGGCTACACCTTC. V gene TRBV5-6 combines with J gene TRBJ1-2, with 7 bases aligning to TRBD1. CDR3 length: 12 amino acids. Germline CDR1 and CDR2: SGHDT and YYEEEE. The V gene end was trimmed by 0 bases and the J gene end by 8 bases; junction bases not matched to a gene: 1.

This clone was seen a single time. V is TRBV6-5 and J is TRBJ2-5; TRBD2 agrees at 12 bases. Germline V gene data show CDR1 as MNHEY and CDR2 as SVGAGI. J gave up 6 bases and V 2 bases, and 4 bases lay outside the gene matches. The CDR3 contains 15 residues. The CDR3: CASSYQLAGGQTQYF. Written as DNA, the CDR3 is TGTGCCAGCAGTTACCAACTAGCGGGGGGACAGACCCAGTACTTC.

The chain links TRBV4-2 to TRBJ1-1, with D unresolved. With 0 bases removed from V and 4 bases from J, the gap between germline ends came to 9 bases. From germline, CDR1 is LGHNA and CDR2 YNFKEQ. This CDR3 contains 14 residues. This CDR3 is CASSQDPQLTEAFF. CDR3 in DNA: TGTGCCAGCAGCCAAGATCCACAGCTCACTGAAGCTTTCTTT.

The rearrangement uses TRBV5-8 and TRBJ1-3; D uncertain. Germline loops: CDR1 SGHTS, CDR2 YDEGEE. V lost 2 bases and J 2 bases, leaving 8 bases between the germline ends. The CDR3 has 14 amino acids. The CDR3 region is CASSFRRAGNTIYF. The CDR3 DNA reads as TGTGCCAGCAGCTTTAGGAGGGCTGGAAACACCATATATTTT.

CDR3 sequence (DNA): TGTGCCAGCTCACCCGCACGGGGGATCAATCAGCCCCAGCATTTT. This codes for CASSPARGINQPQHF. This rearrangement joins TRBV18 to TRBJ1-5; weak D call: TRBD1 (5 bases). The CDR3 is 15 amino acids. CDR1 KGHSH and CDR2 LQKENI come from the germline V gene. V was pared by 3 bases and J by 3 bases, with 12 bases between.

This clone was counted a single time. DNA for the CDR3: TGTGCCAGCAGCGTAGGACAGGGGAGTGCCACCGGGGAGCTGTTTTTT. This codes for CASSVGQGSATGELFF. V gene TRBV9 combines with J gene TRBJ2-2, with 8 bases aligning to TRBD1. This CDR3 has 16 amino acids. The junction had 5 bases not matched to a gene; V was cut back by 0 bases and J by 4 bases. Germline CDR1 is SGDLS and CDR2 is YYNGEE. Looking up the rest from reference TRBV9 and TRBJ2-2 gives the full variable domain: DSGVTQTPKHLITATGQRVTLRCSPRSGDLSVYWYQQSLDQGLQFLIQYYNGEERAKGNILERFSAQQFPDLHSELNLSSLELGDSALYFCASSVGQGSATGELFFGEGSRLTVL.

V and J are TRBV29-1 and TRBJ2-7, with D possibly TRBD1 on 7 matching bases. Germline CDR1 reads SQVTM; CDR2 reads ANQGSEA. The CDR3 length is 14 residues. Trimming left V 6 bases short and J 4 bases short, with 19 bases between. DNA of the CDR3: TGCAGCGTCTCCGGGGAGGCAGGGGGGTACGAGCAGTACTTC. It encodes CSVSGEAGGYEQYF.

V gene TRBV5-1 combines with J gene TRBJ1-1; 8 bases are a match to TRBD1. The CDR3 is 16 amino acids. V shed 1 base, J shed 2 bases, and the junction held 7 bases outside the gene matches. CDR1 is SGHRS and CDR2 is YFSETQ in the germline V gene. The CDR3 spells CASSLSLGQANTEAFF. Here the CDR3 DNA reads TGCGCCAGCAGCTTGAGTTTGGGACAGGCAAACACTGAAGCTTTCTTT. Supplemented by reference TRBV5-1 and TRBJ1-1, the full variable domain reads KAGVTQTPRYLIKTRGQQVTLSCSPISGHRSVSWYQQTPGQGLQFLFEYFSETQRNKGNFPGRFSGRQFSNSRSEMNVSTLELGDSALYLCASSLSLGQANTEAFFGQGTRLTVV.

CDR3 sequence (DNA): TGTGCCTCAAGGGGCGTGAACACTGAAGCTTTCTTT. Translation gives CASRGVNTEAFF. V and J are TRBV25-1 and TRBJ1-1; D is perhaps TRBD1 (5 bases). The CDR3 has 12 amino acids. V was cut by 11 bases and J by 0 bases, with 10 bases left in between. CDR1 and CDR2 from the germline V gene are MGHDK and SYGVNS.

V gene TRBV7-8 combines with J gene TRBJ2-7; a possible D gene is TRBD1 (6 bases). Germline-derived CDR1 and CDR2 are SGHVS and FQNEAQ. V lost 1 base and J 7 bases, leaving 17 bases between the germline ends. The CDR3 is 15 residues long. The CDR3 spells CASSLGYRVPGEQYF. CDR3 nucleotide sequence: TGTGCCAGCAGCTTAGGTTACAGGGTGCCGGGAGAGCAGTACTTC.